The 15 T cell receptor beta chains given below trace back to one sample, sequenced in a study of beta chain features in type 1 diabetes. Expressed TCRB transcripts were sequenced because the entire RNA isolate underwent reverse transcription. Sequencing used immunoSEQ multiplex PCR; TCRdb keeps in-frame clones, though not all of them. The table lists some 360,000 clones, roughly 21% of them singletons, with approximately 0.041% in the top ten. The sequenced material came from naive CD4+ T cells from blood. The receptors here all came from a woman younger than 30 in good health.

J is TRBJ2-1 and V is TRBV30, with TRBD2 matching 9 bases. Trimming took 3 bases from V and 5 from J; bases not matched to a gene: 11. The CDR3 contains 16 residues. Germline V gene data show CDR1 as GTSNPN and CDR2 as SVGIG (reference sequence). This CDR3 is CAWRLFLSGGHNEQFF. Written as DNA, the CDR3 is TGTGCCTGGAGGCTCTTTTTAAGCGGGGGGCACAATGAGCAGTTCTTC.

This clone has only a few counts. This chain connects TRBV5-1 to TRBJ2-1; 10 bases agree with TRBD2. This CDR3 contains 13 residues. CDR1 SGHRS and CDR2 YFSETQ come from the germline V gene. V was clipped by 2 bases and J by 10 bases; unmatched bases: 3. CDR3 nucleotide sequence: TGCGCCAGCAGCTTCTCACTAGCGGGAGAGCAGTTCTTC. This codes for CASSFSLAGEQFF. Drawing the rest from reference TRBV5-1 and TRBJ2-1, the complete variable domain is KAGVTQTPRYLIKTRGQQVTLSCSPISGHRSVSWYQQTPGQGLQFLFEYFSETQRNKGNFPGRFSGRQFSNSRSEMNVSTLELGDSALYLCASSFSLAGEQFFGPGTRLTVL.

The chain links TRBV30 to TRBJ1-4, with TRBD1 identical over 9 bases. This CDR3 comprises 15 residues. Germline V gives CDR1 GTSNPN, CDR2 SVGIG (reference sequence). The junction had 8 bases not matched to a gene; V was cut back by 1 base and J by 8 bases. The CDR3 region is CAWSARTGVWEKLFF. CDR3 in DNA: TGTGCCTGGAGTGCTCGGACAGGGGTTTGGGAAAAACTGTTTTTT. Full variable domain (rest looked up from reference TRBV30 and TRBJ1-4): SQTIHQWPATLVQPVGSPLSLECTVEGTSNPNLYWYRQAAGRGLQLLFYSVGIGQISSEVPQNLSASRPQDRQFILSSKKLLLSDSGFYLCAWSARTGVWEKLFFGSGTQLSVL.

This clone was detected a few times. This chain connects TRBV5-4 to TRBJ1-1; D is perhaps TRBD1 (6 bases). CDR1 SGHNT and CDR2 YYREEE come from the germline V gene (reference sequence). The CDR3 spans 14 residues. The V gene lost 0 bases and the J gene lost 4 bases, with 10 bases spanning the gap. CDR3 sequence: CASSLGGLGTEAFF. The CDR3 DNA is TGTGCCAGCAGCTTGGGGGGGCTGGGCACTGAAGCTTTCTTT.

This clone was seen only a few times. The chain uses TRBV4-3 and TRBJ2-3; 8 bases line up with TRBD2. There are 16 residues in the CDR3. With 3 bases clipped from V and 1 base from J, the junction kept 6 bases outside the gene matches. The germline V gene encodes CDR1 LGHNA and CDR2 YSLEER. The CDR3 reads CASSQDGTSGTDTQYF. DNA of the CDR3: TGCGCCAGCAGCCAGGACGGGACTAGTGGCACAGATACGCAGTATTTT.

CDR3 protein: CASTHQGATEAFF. In DNA form, the CDR3 reads TGTGCCAGCACTCACCAGGGGGCCACTGAAGCTTTCTTT. The chain joins TRBV25-1 to TRBJ1-1, with TRBD1 identical over 8 bases. The CDR3 sequence is 13 residues long. The V segment lost 7 bases and the J segment 4 bases; nucleotides outside the gene matches: 5. Germline CDR1 and CDR2: MGHDK and SYGVNS.

This clone has just a few counts. Other DNA sequences from this sample encode an identical CDR3 as well. The chain couples TRBV5-1 to TRBJ2-5, with 9 nucleotides matching TRBD1. From germline, CDR1 is SGHRS and CDR2 YFSETQ. This CDR3 region has 14 residues. Trimming removed 4 bases from V and 4 bases from J; junction bases left unmatched: 5. CDR3 DNA sequence: TGCGCCAGCAGCGGGGGACAGGGAGGAGAGACCCAGTACTTC. Amino acids: CASSGGQGGETQYF.

This sequence joins TRBV6-5 and TRBJ2-7, with no clear D. The CDR3 loop spans 12 amino acids. Germline CDR1 reads MNHEY; CDR2 reads SVGAGI. V gave up 6 bases and J gave up 0 bases, with 6 bases separating them. Written as DNA, the CDR3 is TGTGCCAGCAGGTCGGGCTCCTACGAGCAGTACTTC. This gives the protein CASRSGSYEQYF.

This clone was observed a handful of times. V gene TRBV30 combines with J gene TRBJ2-3; 9 nucleotides line up with TRBD1. Germline loops: CDR1 GTSNPN, CDR2 SVGIG (reference sequence). This CDR3 has 15 amino acids. V was clipped by 3 bases and J by 6 bases; unmatched bases: 10. CDR3 in DNA: TGTGCCTGGAGCCCCGGGACAGGGCTGGGGGATACGCAGTATTTT. This codes for CAWSPGTGLGDTQYF.

The V and J genes are TRBV5-1 and TRBJ2-2, with D maybe TRBD2 (6 bases). Per the germline V gene, CDR1 is SGHRS and CDR2 is YFSETQ. The CDR3 is 13 amino acids. The V and J ends lost 8 bases and 3 bases respectively, with 11 bases between them. The CDR3 spells CASGSSDTGELFF. Written as DNA, the CDR3 is TGCGCCAGTGGGTCTAGCGACACCGGGGAGCTGTTTTTT.

The chain recombines TRBV30 with TRBJ1-1; no reliable D call. The CDR3 extends over 19 amino acids. V was trimmed by 3 bases and J by 0 bases, leaving 26 bases between them. Germline CDR1 GTSNPN, CDR2 SVGIG (reference sequence). DNA for the CDR3: TGTGCCTGGAGCCCCCCTCGTTGGGCCCGACAATACATGAACACTGAAGCTTTCTTT. Translating it yields CAWSPPRWARQYMNTEAFF.

CDR3 residues: CASRTGASYGYTF. CDR3 sequence (DNA): TGTGCCAGCAGGACAGGGGCTAGCTATGGCTACACCTTC. This chain uses TRBV2 with TRBJ1-2, with 8 bases that match TRBD1. CDR3 length: 13 residues. V gave up 6 bases and J gave up 4 bases; unmatched junction bases: 4. Per the germline V gene, CDR1 is SNHLY and CDR2 is FYNNEI. The whole variable domain, filled in from reference TRBV2 and TRBJ1-2, reads EPEVTQTPSHQVTQMGQEVILRCVPISNHLYFYWYRQILGQKVEFLVSFYNNEISEKSEIFDDQFSVERPDGSNFTLKIRSTKLEDSAMYFCASRTGASYGYTFGSGTRLTVV.

This clone was observed a handful of times. The chain combines TRBV6-6 with TRBJ2-5; TRBD1 matches 8 bases. The CDR3 contains 12 residues. Unmatched junction bases numbered 7, after V lost 11 bases and J lost 5 bases. From germline, CDR1 is MNHNY and CDR2 SVGAGI (reference sequence). The CDR3 protein is CAHRGEGETQYF. The CDR3 coding sequence is TGTGCCCACAGGGGGGAAGGGGAGACCCAGTACTTC.

The chain is built from TRBV30 and TRBJ2-5; 14 nucleotides agree with TRBD2. CDR3 length equals 15 residues. The germline gives CDR1 GTSNPN, CDR2 SVGIG (reference sequence). With V trimmed by 3 bases and J by 7 bases, 7 bases remained unmatched. The CDR3 nucleotides are TGTGCCTGGAGGGCGGGACTAGCGGGAGCGGGGACCCAGTACTTC. Translated, it gives CAWRAGLAGAGTQYF. Full variable domain (remainder filled in from reference TRBV30 and TRBJ2-5): SQTIHQWPATLVQPVGSPLSLECTVEGTSNPNLYWYRQAAGRGLQLLFYSVGIGQISSEVPQNLSASRPQDRQFILSSKKLLLSDSGFYLCAWRAGLAGAGTQYFGPGTRLLVL.

This clone was observed a few times. This chain connects TRBV10-3 to TRBJ1-3; 7 bases map to TRBD1. Trimming removed 6 bases from V and 3 bases from J; junction bases left unmatched: 5. CDR1 ENHRY and CDR2 SYGVKD come from the germline V gene. The CDR3 consists of 14 residues. The CDR3, as DNA: TGTGCCATCAGGGAGGGGGCTGGTGGAAACACCATATATTTT. This codes for CAIREGAGGNTIYF.